Following are 20 T cell receptor beta chains from one sample sequenced in a study of T cells in Graves' hyperthyroidism and ophthalmopathy. The source material, RNA transcripts, was used to amplify TCR beta CDR3 regions. First-round RT-PCR of the TCR CDR3 relied on the HTBI primer set. Via MiXCR, TCRdb re-called the multiplex PCR reads, giving one row per CDR3 protein. The sample carries about 520,000 distinct CDR3 sequences, about 24% recorded once. The sequenced sample consisted of blood. The receptor source for this set is a woman in her twenties or thirties with Graves' ophthalmopathy.

Comment on this clonotype: Just one base apart from a much larger clone, this may be a read error. This chain uses TRBV5-1 with TRBJ1-1; 7 bases match TRBD1. Germline CDR1 SGHRS, CDR2 YFSETQ. This CDR3 has 15 residues. The CDR3 here is CASSLARQGVNTACF. The CDR3 DNA reads as TGCGCCAGCAGCTTGGCTCGACAGGGTGTTAACACGGCTTGCTTT.

There are many counts of this clonotype. This sequence joins TRBV12-3 or TRBV12-4 and TRBJ1-5, with D perhaps TRBD1 (6 bases). This CDR3 has 13 residues. With 1 base removed from V and 6 bases from J, the gap between germline ends came to 7 bases. The chain's CDR3 is CASSLGGLQPQHF. CDR3 nucleotides: TGTGCCAGCAGTTTAGGGGGGCTTCAGCCCCAGCATTTT.

The table lists this clonotype with many counts. Written as DNA, the CDR3 is TGCAGCGTTGAACGGACAGGGCCCGGGGAGCTGTTTTTT. Protein product: CSVERTGPGELFF. The V gene is TRBV29-1, the J gene TRBJ2-2; 8 bases align to TRBD1. The CDR3 consists of 13 residues. The V and J ends lost 2 bases and 6 bases, in that order; junction bases with no gene match: 2. Germline CDR1 is SQVTM and CDR2 is ANQGSEA.

This clonotype was seen at least ten times. The chain links TRBV2 to TRBJ1-6; 7 positions agree with TRBD1. Germline trimming cut 7 bases from V and 7 bases from J; bases unmatched to any gene: 22. Germline CDR1 SNHLY, CDR2 FYNNEI. The CDR3 is made up of 19 amino acids. The CDR3 spells CASKEGQRGGLSRNSPLHF. CDR3 in DNA: TGTGCCAGCAAGGAAGGTCAAAGAGGGGGCCTCTCGAGGAATTCACCCCTCCACTTT.

This clonotype occurred many times. The chain links TRBV27 to TRBJ1-5; D is unclear. Germline V gene lookup returns CDR1 MNHEY and CDR2 SMNVEV (reference sequence). The CDR3 has 13 residues. The V end lost 6 bases, the J end lost 4 bases, and 10 bases lay between the germline ends. CDR3 DNA sequence: TGTGCCAGCAGCTTAGCGGTTAATCAGCCCCAGCATTTT. Protein product: CASSLAVNQPQHF.

Many counts were recorded for this clonotype. One junction end disagrees with the germline gene, perhaps due to a read error. The genes are TRBV29-1 and TRBJ1-2; 7 bases map to TRBD1. Germline V CDR1 and CDR2: SQVTM, ANQGSEA. The CDR3 is made up of 14 amino acids. Here the CDR3 DNA reads TGCAGCGTTGAAGACCAGACAGGGCACTATGGCTACGCCTTC. This gives the protein CSVEDQTGHYGYAF.

The J gene is TRBJ1-2, the V gene TRBV10-3; weak D call: TRBD1 (5 bases). There are 14 residues in the CDR3. Germline V CDR1 and CDR2: ENHRY, SYGVKD. The ends were cut back, 8 bases at V and 7 bases at J, with 20 bases in the middle. The CDR3 nucleotides read TGTGCCATCGGAAGAGAGCAGGGACCGCTTGGCTACACCTTC. Amino acids: CAIGREQGPLGYTF.

This clonotype was detected a few times. CDR3 DNA: TGTGCCAGCAGCTTAAGACAACAGGGCTTCACCGGGGAGCTGTTTTTT. It is translated as CASSLRQQGFTGELFF. The chain is built from TRBV7-3 and TRBJ2-2; maybe TRBD1 (6 bases). V was cut by 1 base and J by 4 bases, with 13 bases left in between. Germline-derived CDR1 and CDR2 are SGHTA and FQGTGA. The CDR3 is 16 amino acids.

This sequence joins TRBV5-1 and TRBJ2-2; weak D call: TRBD1 (5 bases). Germline V gene sequence: CDR1 SGHRS, CDR2 YFSETQ. V lost 1 base to trimming and J lost 4 bases, with 11 bases between them. The CDR3 sequence is 15 residues long. The DNA for the CDR3 is TGCGCCAGCAGCTTGTCCGGACAAATCACCGGGGAGCTGTTTTTT. Amino acids: CASSLSGQITGELFF.

This clonotype was recorded a few times. This chain's CDR3 is CASSDARRTIYF. The CDR3 bases are TGTGCCAGCAGTGACGCCCGTCGAACCATATATTTT. J is TRBJ1-3 and V is TRBV6-1; unclear D gene. The CDR3 has 12 amino acids. The germline V gene has CDR1 MNHNS and CDR2 SASEGT. The V end was cut by 3 bases, the J end by 10 bases, with 10 bases between.

The sample holds many counts of this clonotype. The rearrangement joins TRBV11-2 to TRBJ2-5, with 15 bases lining up with TRBD2. The CDR3 totals 17 residues. V trimming: 5 bases; J trimming: 1 base; junction bases outside the gene matches: 5. The germline V gene has CDR1 SGHAT and CDR2 FQNNGV. The CDR3 nucleotides are TGTGCCAGCAGCCCACCGGGACTAGCGGGGGGCCAAGAGACCCAGTACTTC. Protein product: CASSPPGLAGGQETQYF. The full variable domain, in which reference TRBV11-2 and TRBJ2-5 provide the parts outside the CDR3, is EAGVAQSPRYKIIEKRQSVAFWCNPISGHATLYWYQQILGQGPKLLIQFQNNGVVDDSQLPKDRFSAERLKGVDSTLKIQPAKLEDSAVYLCASSPPGLAGGQETQYFGPGTRLLVL.

This clonotype was seen ten or more times. The V and J genes are TRBV28 and TRBJ2-7, with 8 bases identical to TRBD1. Germline CDR1 MDHEN, CDR2 SYDVKM. The V and J ends lost 5 bases and 6 bases, in that order; junction bases with no gene match: 9. CDR3 size: 14 residues. This CDR3 reads CASSQPDRAVEQYF. CDR3 DNA: TGTGCCAGCAGTCAACCGGACAGGGCCGTCGAGCAGTACTTC.

V usage is TRBV20-1 and J usage is TRBJ2-2; 9 nucleotides line up with TRBD2. The germline CDR1 and CDR2 sequences are DFQATT and SNEGSKA (reference sequence). The CDR3 is 15 residues long. Germline trimming cut 1 base from V and 6 bases from J; bases unmatched to any gene: 6. CDR3 protein: CSARAGGGASGELFF. The CDR3, as DNA: TGCAGTGCTAGAGCCGGCGGGGGGGCCTCCGGGGAGCTGTTTTTT.

This clonotype was recorded at least ten times. The chain employs TRBV20-1 and TRBJ2-7; D uncertain. The CDR3 length is 13 residues. CDR1 and CDR2 from the germline V gene are DFQATT and SNEGSKA (reference sequence). V was cut by 0 bases and J by 5 bases, with 11 bases left in between. The CDR3: CSARDPPFDEQYF. The CDR3 bases are TGCAGTGCTAGAGATCCGCCCTTTGACGAGCAGTACTTC.

The CDR3 reads CASSVVPGTETQYF. Here the CDR3 DNA reads TGTGCCAGCAGCGTAGTGCCAGGAACAGAGACCCAGTACTTC. V is TRBV9 and J is TRBJ2-5; D call uncertain. Germline values: CDR1 SGDLS, CDR2 YYNGEE. The CDR3 has 14 amino acids. The V end lost 0 bases, the J end lost 4 bases, and 10 bases lay between the germline ends.

This clonotype occurred many times. The V call is TRBV6-1, the J call TRBJ2-5; 12 nucleotides match TRBD1. V lost 3 bases to trimming and J lost 5 bases; unmatched junction nucleotides: 7. Germline-derived CDR1 and CDR2 are MNHNS and SASEGT. The CDR3 is made up of 16 amino acids. CDR3 region: CASSDYGTGGAETQYF. As DNA, the CDR3 is TGTGCCAGCAGTGACTACGGGACAGGGGGCGCGGAGACCCAGTACTTC.

This clonotype was counted between two and nine times. V and J are TRBV6-1 and TRBJ1-2; TRBD1 agrees at 9 bases. CDR3 length equals 15 residues. The V gene's germline CDR1 is MNHNS and CDR2 SASEGT. Trimming removed 3 bases from V and 6 bases from J; junction bases left unmatched: 8. The CDR3 region has the DNA TGTGCCAGCAGTGACGATTGGGACAGGGTACATGGCTACACCTTC. Translated: CASSDDWDRVHGYTF.

The rearrangement joins TRBV11-2 to TRBJ2-7, with 7 nucleotides matching TRBD2. Trimming took 3 bases from V and 4 from J; bases not matched to a gene: 12. CDR1 is SGHAT and CDR2 is FQNNGV in the germline V gene. The CDR3 spans 16 residues. DNA for the CDR3: TGTGCCAGCAGCTTTGAGGGGACTAATAGAAGATACGAGCAGTACTTC. Its translation: CASSFEGTNRRYEQYF.

This clonotype turned up a few times. V and J are TRBV28 and TRBJ2-4; tentative D call: TRBD2 (6 bases). CDR1 and CDR2 (germline): MDHEN, SYDVKM. The CDR3 contains 14 residues. V was shortened by 7 bases and J by 9 bases, with 19 bases between the two germline ends. CDR3 DNA: TGTGCCAGCAAGGAAGGAGGGGAACAGAGCATTCAGTACTTC. It specifies CASKEGGEQSIQYF.

At least ten counts were recorded for this clonotype. The chain carries TRBV2 and TRBJ2-5; 8 bases are a match to TRBD2. V trimming: 8 bases; J trimming: 0 bases; junction bases outside the gene matches: 8. The CDR3 is 15 amino acids. In germline, CDR1 is SNHLY, CDR2 FYNNEI. CDR3 residues: CASGRGGGYQETQYF. CDR3 DNA sequence: TGTGCCAGCGGCCGGGGGGGGGGCTACCAAGAGACCCAGTACTTC.